These 4 T cell receptor beta chains share one sample of origin, sequenced in a study of control samples from healthy donors and cancer patients (dated by TCRdb to 2018 to 2020). The library was made by the immunoSEQ multiplex PCR assay. The immuneACCESS repertoire file appears here via TCRdb, limited to in-frame rearrangements. These files lack a portion of the clones; in checked studies, under half of the deficit traces to unresolved V genes, and the cause of the others is not known. The sample records about 55,000 clones, approximately 96% of which are singletons. The ten biggest clones cover around 1.9% of the sample. The material sequenced was blood. The receptor source for this set is a woman in her 30s in good health.

This chain uses TRBV19 with TRBJ2-3; D assignment may be TRBD1 or TRBD2 (5 bases each). V was pared by 4 bases and J by 3 bases, with 14 bases between. CDR3 length: 15 residues. The germline gives CDR1 LNHDA, CDR2 SQIVND (reference sequence). CDR3 amino acids: CASSTEGTPTDTQYF. CDR3 nucleotides: TGTGCCAGTAGTACCGAAGGGACCCCTACAGATACGCAGTATTTT.

Only one count was recorded for this clone. The chain links TRBV28 to TRBJ2-1, with TRBD1 matching over 11 bases. Losses at the gene ends were 6 bases for V and 9 bases for J; bases not matched to a gene: 10. Germline V gene lookup returns CDR1 MDHEN and CDR2 SYDVKM. CDR3 length equals 15 residues. CDR3 nucleotide sequence: TGTGCCAGCAGACCAGGACAGGGGGCTAGCGGTGAGCAGTTCTTC. Amino acids: CASRPGQGASGEQFF.

The chain combines TRBV28 with TRBJ1-6; a possible D gene is TRBD1 (6 bases). CDR1 MDHEN and CDR2 SYDVKM come from the germline V gene. V lost 3 bases, J lost 1 base, and 10 bases lay in between. There are 16 residues in the CDR3. Here the CDR3 DNA reads TGTGCCAGCAGTTTGGTGGGGGCTTCCTATAATTCACCCCTCCACTTT. Translating it yields CASSLVGASYNSPLHF.

V usage is TRBV27 and J usage is TRBJ1-5; no definite D call. The ends were cut back, 4 bases at V and 0 bases at J, with 13 bases in the middle. The CDR3 runs 16 residues. Germline CDR1 and CDR2: MNHEY and SMNVEV (reference sequence). DNA for the CDR3: TGTGCCAGCAGTTCGTCAGAGCCCAATAGCAATCAGCCCCAGCATTTT. Its protein is CASSSSEPNSNQPQHF.